This T cell receptor beta chain was identified in a study of blood T cell repertoires in COVID-19. In the study overall: T cells, B-cell-depleted T cells, or PBMCs supplied cDNA or gDNA.

This clone was seen more than once but under ten times. Sequencing was performed with immunoSEQ multiplex PCR; in TCRdb, only in-frame clones are kept and a portion is missing. The table has 150,000 to 250,000 clones, around 75% seen once; the top ten hold 5.5% to 7%. Enrollment of patients from Seattle took place during active infection, with longitudinal follow-up. Germline CDR1 LNHDA, CDR2 SQIVND (reference sequence). Trimming removed 3 bases at V and 8 bases at J, with 28 bases between. This CDR3 region has 19 residues. This TCR was sampled from a woman between 40 and 55 years old with COVID-19, enrolled during active disease. The rearrangement links TRBV19 to TRBJ1-4; D might be TRBD1 (6 bases). Sequences were obtained from peripheral blood. CDR3 sequence reads: CASSIEAFSGTRQEEKLFF. The CDR3 DNA is TGTGCCAGTAGTATCGAAGCCTTTTCCGGGACACGCCAAGAGGAAAAACTGTTTTTT.